Following are 24 T cell receptor beta chains from one sample sequenced in a study of monozygotic twins with inflammatory bowel disease. Following a re-call of the 5' RACE reads, TCRdb has one entry per CDR3 protein and lacks DNA. The sample has 420,000 or so distinct CDR3 sequences. Sequencing was carried out using blood. The receptors shown here come from a human donor with ulcerative colitis or Crohn's disease, or a healthy co-twin of an affected twin (not recorded which).

This rearrangement joins TRBV20-1 to TRBJ2-7. The germline gives CDR1 DFQATT, CDR2 SNEGSKA (reference sequence). The CDR3 spans 13 residues. CDR3 sequence reads: CSAGIGFSYEQYF.

The chain is built from TRBV7-9 and TRBJ2-4; with no DNA, the TCRdb D assignment of TRBD2 cannot be verified. Germline lookup yields CDR1 SEHNR and CDR2 FQNEAQ (reference sequence). This CDR3 region has 17 residues. CDR3 amino acids: CASSPQRGGRGKNIQYF.

The chain recombines TRBV7-9 with TRBJ2-2; the TCRdb D gene call, TRBD1, has no DNA to confirm it. Germline CDR1 reads SEHNR; CDR2 reads FQNEAQ (reference sequence). This CDR3 spans 14 amino acids. The CDR3 loop reads CASQDRRNTGELFF.

The chain couples TRBV5-4 to TRBJ2-3. The germline gives CDR1 SGHNT, CDR2 YYREEE (reference sequence). The CDR3 is made up of 12 amino acids. The CDR3 loop is CASSSDSATQYF.

The chain links TRBV7-2 to TRBJ1-2. The CDR3 has 15 residues. The germline gives CDR1 SGHTA, CDR2 FQGNSA. The CDR3 reads CASSLGWSPNYGYTF.

J is TRBJ1-2 and V is TRBV27; the D gene TCRdb calls, TRBD1, cannot be checked with no DNA. In germline, CDR1 is MNHEY, CDR2 SMNVEV (reference sequence). The CDR3 has 13 residues. The CDR3 sequence is CASAPGANYGYTF.

CDR3 protein: CARDETGGTGELFF. This chain connects TRBV5-1 to TRBJ2-2; TCRdb lists TRBD1, though no DNA is available to test this call. The CDR3 totals 14 residues. CDR1 is SGHRS, CDR2 YFSETQ, per germline.

The chain has TRBV24-1 and TRBJ2-7; TCRdb outputs TRBD2, but without DNA this stays unchecked. CDR1 and CDR2 (germline): KGHDR, SFDVKD. This CDR3 has 13 amino acids. The CDR3 spells CATRGEGSYEQYF.

CDR3: CASSLGVGQQKQIFYEQYF. J is TRBJ2-7 and V is TRBV11-1; as DNA is missing, the TRBD1 call by TCRdb cannot be tested. The germline gives CDR1 SGHAT, CDR2 FQDESV (reference sequence). The CDR3 has 19 residues.

The J gene is TRBJ1-3, the V gene TRBV11-1; the TCRdb D gene call, TRBD1, has no DNA to confirm it. CDR3 length equals 18 residues. Germline assignment: CDR1 SGHAT and CDR2 FQDESV (reference sequence). The CDR3 protein is CASTPGMIGLSSGNTIYF.

The V gene is TRBV19, the J gene TRBJ1-5; the TCRdb D gene call, TRBD1, has no DNA to confirm it. The CDR3 totals 15 residues. Germline CDR1 and CDR2: LNHDA and SQIVND (reference sequence). Here the CDR3 reads CASSALRRTNQPQHF.

The gene calls are TRBV5-1 and TRBJ2-7. Germline assignment: CDR1 SGHRS and CDR2 YFSETQ. The CDR3 loop spans 13 amino acids. CDR3 protein: CASSSGHRDEQYF.

V usage is TRBV15 and J usage is TRBJ2-1. The CDR3 has 15 residues. The germline CDR1 and CDR2 sequences are LNHNV and YYDKDF (reference sequence). CDR3 amino acids: CATSRDRWGQGEQFF. The full variable domain, in which reference TRBV15 and TRBJ2-1 provide the parts outside the CDR3, is DAMVIQNPRYQVTQFGKPVTLSCSQTLNHNVMYWYQQKSSQAPKLLFHYYDKDFNNEADTPDNFQSRRPNTSFCFLDIRSPGLGDTAMYLCATSRDRWGQGEQFFGPGTRLTVL.

The rearrangement joins TRBV9 to TRBJ1-2. The CDR3 has 14 amino acids. Germline-derived CDR1 and CDR2 are SGDLS and YYNGEE. The CDR3: CASSTAGRTLGYTF.

The chain is built from TRBV3-1 and TRBJ1-6. The CDR3 consists of 11 residues. Germline V gene lookup returns CDR1 LGHDT and CDR2 YNNKEL (reference sequence). Here the CDR3 reads CASGDNSPLHF.

The CDR3 spells CASKGQGGSYNSPLHF. The V and J genes are TRBV28 and TRBJ1-6; TCRdb indicates TRBD1, and absent DNA this call remains unverified. Germline CDR1 is MDHEN and CDR2 is SYDVKM. This CDR3 is built from 16 residues. Using reference TRBV28 and TRBJ1-6 for the parts outside the CDR3, the full variable domain is DVKVTQSSRYLVKRTGEKVFLECVQDMDHENMFWYRQDPGLGLRLIYFSYDVKMKEKGDIPEGYSVSREKKERFSLILESASTNQTSMYLCASKGQGGSYNSPLHFGNGTRLTVT.

The chain has TRBV9 and TRBJ2-1; TCRdb's D call of TRBD2 is untestable without DNA. This CDR3 spans 16 amino acids. Per the germline V gene, CDR1 is SGDLS and CDR2 is YYNGEE. This CDR3 reads CASSPDGLAGYNEQFF.

The chain links TRBV20-1 to TRBJ2-5; the TRBD2 assignment by TCRdb is unverifiable without DNA. Germline V gene lookup returns CDR1 DFQATT and CDR2 SNEGSKA (reference sequence). The CDR3 loop spans 14 amino acids. Here the CDR3 reads CSAYLAGGEETQYF.

The gene calls are TRBV7-8 and TRBJ1-5; TCRdb gives TRBD1 as the D gene, but with no DNA this cannot be confirmed. CDR1 is SGHVS, CDR2 FQNEAQ, per germline. This CDR3 contains 16 residues. CDR3 amino acids: CASSPRTGGGNQPQHF.

The chain uses TRBV6-2 or TRBV6-3 and TRBJ2-1; the D call of TRBD2 rests on TCRdb alone, since no DNA is present to check it. This CDR3 comprises 18 residues. The germline gives CDR1 MNHEY, CDR2 SVGEGT. This chain's CDR3 is CASSYGGGVSGRTNEQFF.

The gene calls are TRBV19 and TRBJ1-1; TCRdb proposes TRBD1, but this gene call is untestable without DNA. Germline values: CDR1 LNHDA, CDR2 SQIVND (reference sequence). The CDR3 runs 14 residues. CDR3 residues: CASSIISGSPEAFF. Looking up the rest from reference TRBV19 and TRBJ1-1 gives the full variable domain: DGGITQSPKYLFRKEGQNVTLSCEQNLNHDAMYWYRQDPGQGLRLIYYSQIVNDFQKGDIAEGYSVSREKKESFPLTVTSAQKNPTAFYLCASSIISGSPEAFFGQGTRLTVV.

V is TRBV9 and J is TRBJ2-3; TCRdb indicates TRBD1, and absent DNA this call remains unverified. This CDR3 spans 15 amino acids. Germline lookup yields CDR1 SGDLS and CDR2 YYNGEE. The CDR3 loop is CASSSTGGRTDTQYF.

The chain is built from TRBV27 and TRBJ2-6; with no DNA, the TCRdb D assignment of TRBD2 cannot be verified. CDR3 size: 14 residues. The V gene's germline CDR1 is MNHEY and CDR2 SMNVEV (reference sequence). CDR3 sequence: CASSLSGRTNVLTF.

V usage is TRBV7-9 and J usage is TRBJ2-7; as DNA is missing, the TRBD1 call by TCRdb cannot be tested. The CDR3 totals 16 residues. Germline-derived CDR1 and CDR2 are SEHNR and FQNEAQ (reference sequence). The chain's CDR3 is CASSSKIPGRSYEQYF.